These 3 T cell receptor beta chains came from one sample sequenced in a study of T cells expressing NK-cell markers. TCRdb re-called the 5' RACE reads and gives one entry per CDR3 protein, without DNA. This sample's clone table lists around 380,000 distinct CDR3 sequences. Sequencing was done on a sample of blood T cells: a sorted CD56 or NKG2C T cell subset, CD4+ or CD8+ T cells, or bulk PBMC T cells (not recorded which). These receptors all stem from a woman in her forties or fifties in good health.

V usage is TRBV24-1 and J usage is TRBJ2-2. The germline CDR1 and CDR2 sequences are KGHDR and SFDVKD. This CDR3 has 15 residues. The CDR3 sequence: CATSDRLQPTGELFF.

The rearrangement links TRBV10-3 to TRBJ2-1; the D call from TCRdb, TRBD2, cannot be confirmed without DNA. Germline V lookup: CDR1 ENHRY, CDR2 SYGVKD. The CDR3 spans 16 residues. CDR3 sequence: CAIRSRALADNNEQFF.

This sequence joins TRBV7-8 and TRBJ1-1. This CDR3 is 12 amino acids long. Germline values: CDR1 SGHVS, CDR2 FQNEAQ. The CDR3: CASSPVDITAFF.